The clone carrying this T cell receptor (beta chain) was picked up a small number of times. The antigen is unknown. This entry comes from a study of T-cell memory formation after mild COVID-19. The wider study: Clusters were largely donor specific. Findings of the study overall: The main location of contracting CD4+ clones was CM and EM, and that of contracting CD8+ clones was EMRA. Day 15 to 85 contracting clones showed balanced CD4/CD8; day 15 to 37 expanders favored CD4+. Detection of some responders pre-infection suggested pre-existing cross-reactive memory T cells participated.

This CDR3 contains 15 residues. Germline V gene lookup returns CDR1 SGDLS and CDR2 YYNGEE. With V trimmed by 0 bases and J by 7 bases, 4 bases remained unmatched. MiXCR, applied by TCRdb to the 5' RACE reads, yields one record per CDR3 protein. The sample holds over 120,000 distinct CDR3 sequences, about 19% seen once. This rearrangement joins TRBV9 to TRBJ2-1; 10 bases align to TRBD2. Sequenced: PBMCs or a T cell subset sorted from them (not recorded which). The source is an adult woman who had mild COVID-19 (a few samples of this study predate the infection). Cell type and time point are not known. The CDR3 loop is CASSVAASGGNEQFF. The CDR3 bases are TGTGCCAGCAGCGTAGCGGCTAGCGGGGGAAATGAGCAGTTCTTC.